Presented here are 30 T cell receptor beta chains from one specimen sequenced in a study of T cell changes during pregnancy in multiple sclerosis. Clones were sequenced by immunoSEQ multiplex PCR, and TCRdb holds only the in-frame ones, with some missing. The table lists about 57,000 clones, 80% to 95% of them singletons. The sequences come from peripheral blood, collected after pregnancy. Source of these receptors: a female donor in good health, enrolled as a control in a pregnancy study.

The count of this clone is one. The rearrangement links TRBV29-1 to TRBJ1-1; 9 bases fit TRBD1. From germline, CDR1 is SQVTM and CDR2 ANQGSEA. V shed 1 base, J shed 10 bases, and the junction held 13 bases outside the gene matches. The CDR3 extends over 15 amino acids. CDR3 loop: CSVEGGRTGGFGAFF. The CDR3 DNA sequence: TGCAGCGTTGAAGGTGGAAGAACAGGGGGCTTTGGAGCTTTCTTT.

J is TRBJ2-2 and V is TRBV7-3, with D perhaps TRBD2 (5 bases). V lost 4 bases, J lost 7 bases, and 10 bases lay in between. Germline V lookup: CDR1 SGHTA, CDR2 FQGTGA. This CDR3 region has 13 residues. The CDR3 sequence is CASSSLRDGELFF. DNA for the CDR3: TGTGCCAGCAGCTCCCTTCGGGACGGGGAGCTGTTTTTT.

The sample holds one count of this clone. This sequence joins TRBV29-1 and TRBJ2-7; D is perhaps TRBD2 (5 bases). The CDR3 is 12 residues long. V was clipped by 4 bases and J by 5 bases, with 12 bases between them. CDR1 and CDR2 from the germline V gene are SQVTM and ANQGSEA. The CDR3 spells CSVGAYGNEQYF. The CDR3, as DNA: TGCAGCGTTGGGGCCTACGGGAACGAGCAGTACTTC.

The rearrangement joins TRBV13 to TRBJ1-3, with D tentatively TRBD1 (5 bases). Germline assignment: CDR1 PRHDT and CDR2 FYEKMQ (reference sequence). CDR3 length: 14 residues. V was cut by 5 bases and J by 8 bases, with 16 bases left in between. The CDR3 sequence is CASSPGGKGDTIYF. CDR3 sequence (DNA): TGTGCCAGCAGCCCCGGGGGAAAAGGAGACACCATATATTTT.

This clone was observed once. The CDR3 bases are TGTGCCAGCAGCTCGCAGGGGGTTGGTGAAAAACTGTTTTTT. As protein: CASSSQGVGEKLFF. The chain joins TRBV7-9 to TRBJ1-4; 7 bases are a match to TRBD1. Trimming at V came to 4 bases and at J to 7 bases, leaving 6 bases not matched to a gene. The CDR3 contains 14 residues. Germline V gene data show CDR1 as SEHNR and CDR2 as FQNEAQ (reference sequence). The full variable domain, with the rest looked up from reference TRBV7-9 and TRBJ1-4, is DTGVSQNPRHKITKRGQNVTFRCDPISEHNRLYWYRQTLGQGPEFLTYFQNEAQLEKSRLLSDRFSAERPKGSFSTLEIQRTEQGDSAMYLCASSSQGVGEKLFFGSGTQLSVL.

Here the CDR3 reads CASSLQGAGGYTF. In nucleotides, the CDR3 is TGTGCCAGCAGCCTACAGGGGGCGGGAGGCTACACCTTC. The chain is built from TRBV7-6 and TRBJ1-2, with 9 bases identical to TRBD1. Germline V gene data show CDR1 as SGHVS and CDR2 as FNYEAQ. The CDR3 sequence is 13 residues long. The ends lost 5 bases at V and 8 bases at J; junction bases unmatched: 6.

This chain links TRBV5-1 with TRBJ1-1, with 9 bases aligning to TRBD1. CDR1 SGHRS and CDR2 YFSETQ come from the germline V gene. The CDR3 runs to 17 residues. The V and J ends lost 6 bases and 4 bases, in that order; junction bases with no gene match: 16. CDR3 amino acids: CASIPFGGQGERTEAFF. CDR3 in DNA: TGCGCCAGCATCCCCTTCGGGGGACAGGGCGAGCGCACTGAAGCTTTCTTT.

The V gene is TRBV15, the J gene TRBJ1-5; no clear D. Germline values: CDR1 LNHNV, CDR2 YYDKDF (reference sequence). V was cut by 5 bases and J by 2 bases, with 7 bases left in between. This CDR3 has 13 residues. The CDR3 is CATSLGGNQPQHF. The CDR3 nucleotides are TGTGCCACCAGCCTAGGAGGCAATCAGCCCCAGCATTTT.

The chain joins TRBV2 to TRBJ2-5; 9 nucleotides match TRBD2. The germline V gene has CDR1 SNHLY and CDR2 FYNNEI. The CDR3 spans 14 residues. The trim removed 6 bases at V and 1 base at J, leaving 3 bases unmatched. CDR3 loop: CASRSGRLQETQYF. CDR3 coding DNA: TGTGCCAGCAGAAGCGGGAGGCTCCAAGAGACCCAGTACTTC.

J is TRBJ1-1 and V is TRBV6-5; a possible D gene is TRBD1 (5 bases). Trimming pared 10 bases from V and 1 base from J, leaving 16 bases between. Germline CDR1 and CDR2: MNHEY and SVGAGI. The CDR3 has 14 amino acids. As DNA, the CDR3 is TGTGCCACCCAGCCAGCCGGGGGGAACACTGAAGCTTTCTTT. Translated: CATQPAGGNTEAFF.

The chain couples TRBV7-2 to TRBJ2-7; 12 bases agree with TRBD2. The germline gives CDR1 SGHTA, CDR2 FQGNSA. The junction had 18 bases not matched to a gene; V was cut back by 8 bases and J by 7 bases. The CDR3 contains 17 residues. CDR3 sequence (DNA): TGTGCCAGCCTCGCGGTGGGGCTAGCGGGAGGGCCGATAGAGCAGTACTTC. Translation gives CASLAVGLAGGPIEQYF. Looking up the rest from reference TRBV7-2 and TRBJ2-7 gives the full variable domain: GAGVSQSPSNKVTEKGKDVELRCDPISGHTALYWYRQSLGQGLEFLIYFQGNSAPDKSGLPSDRFSAERTGGSVSTLTIQRTQQEDSAVYLCASLAVGLAGGPIEQYFGPGTRLTVT.

The V call is TRBV7-3, the J call TRBJ2-4, with 8 nucleotides matching TRBD1. CDR1 and CDR2 from the germline V gene are SGHTA and FQGTGA. Trimming removed 2 bases from V and 6 bases from J; junction bases left unmatched: 3. The CDR3 totals 14 residues. The CDR3 sequence is CASSLGGQGNIQYF. CDR3 coding DNA: TGTGCCAGCAGCTTAGGAGGACAGGGAAACATTCAGTACTTC.

The chain links TRBV5-1 to TRBJ2-2; 7 bases line up with TRBD1. The CDR3 totals 13 residues. V gave up 7 bases and J gave up 5 bases; unmatched junction bases: 5. Germline CDR1 and CDR2: SGHRS and YFSETQ. CDR3 coding DNA: TGCGCCAGCGCAACAGGGGATACCGGGGAGCTGTTTTTT. Protein product: CASATGDTGELFF.

This rearrangement joins TRBV14 to TRBJ2-1, with 11 bases that match TRBD2. The CDR3 consists of 17 residues. Germline V gene data show CDR1 as SGHDN and CDR2 as FVKESK. V shed 3 bases, J shed 8 bases, and the junction held 12 bases outside the gene matches. The CDR3 bases are TGTGCCAGCAGCCAGAGACTTAGCGGGAGGGTTAGGGATGAGCAGTTCTTC. This gives the protein CASSQRLSGRVRDEQFF.

The CDR3 nucleotides are TGCGCCAGCAGCTATAGCCCGACAGAGACTCATAACTATGGCTACACCTTC. This sequence encodes CASSYSPTETHNYGYTF. The gene calls are TRBV5-1 and TRBJ1-2; D is perhaps TRBD1 (5 bases). Germline values: CDR1 SGHRS, CDR2 YFSETQ. CDR3 length equals 17 residues. V gave up 3 bases and J gave up 1 base, with 19 bases separating them.

This chain links TRBV11-3 with TRBJ2-7, with D possibly matching TRBD1 (6 bases). This CDR3 contains 14 residues. With 5 bases removed from V and 2 bases from J, the gap between germline ends came to 13 bases. CDR1 and CDR2 (germline): SGHNT, YENEEA. In DNA form, the CDR3 reads TGTGCCAGCAGCAAACAACAGGGACCCTACGAGCAGTACTTC. Translating it yields CASSKQQGPYEQYF.

CDR3 coding DNA: TGTGCCAGCTCACGGACCGGGACAGACTACGAGCAGTACTTC. Its translation: CASSRTGTDYEQYF. The chain carries TRBV18 and TRBJ2-7; 7 positions agree with TRBD1. This CDR3 is 14 amino acids long. Trimming took 4 bases from V and 3 from J; bases not matched to a gene: 6. Per the germline V gene, CDR1 is KGHSH and CDR2 is LQKENI.

The rearrangement links TRBV5-1 to TRBJ1-4, with TRBD1 matching over 8 bases. The CDR3 runs 15 residues. J gave up 8 bases and V 4 bases, and 10 bases lay outside the gene matches. Looked up from germline, CDR1 is SGHRS and CDR2 is YFSETQ. CDR3 region: CASSRLTRQGEKLFF. CDR3 DNA sequence: TGCGCCAGCAGCCGGCTGACAAGACAGGGGGAAAAACTGTTTTTT.

The gene calls are TRBV7-9 and TRBJ2-1, with 8 nucleotides matching TRBD1. CDR3 length: 15 residues. V dropped 3 bases and J dropped 2; count of bases not matched to a gene: 3. Germline CDR1 and CDR2: SEHNR and FQNEAQ (reference sequence). The DNA of the CDR3 is TGTGCCAGCAGCTTCGGACAGGGTGCCTACAATGAGCAGTTCTTC. Its translation: CASSFGQGAYNEQFF.

CDR3 in amino acids: CASSSPDRGYGYTF. The CDR3 nucleotides are TGTGCCAGCAGCTCACCGGACAGGGGATATGGCTACACCTTC. The chain links TRBV7-2 to TRBJ1-2; 9 bases are a match to TRBD1. Germline V lookup: CDR1 SGHTA, CDR2 FQGNSA. This CDR3 region has 14 residues. V shed 4 bases and J 5 bases; nucleotides not matched to a gene: 5.

The chain uses TRBV13 and TRBJ2-3; 9 bases align to TRBD2. Germline V CDR1 and CDR2: PRHDT, FYEKMQ (reference sequence). The CDR3 covers 20 residues. V was clipped by 1 base and J by 2 bases; unmatched bases: 16. Here the CDR3 DNA reads TGTGCCAGCAGCTTAGCTTTTTTGACTAGCGGTGGGATCTTCACAGATACGCAGTATTTT. This sequence encodes CASSLAFLTSGGIFTDTQYF.

A single count supports this clone. V is TRBV5-1 and J is TRBJ1-1, with D unresolved. The CDR3 is made up of 14 amino acids. CDR1 and CDR2 from the germline V gene are SGHRS and YFSETQ. Trimming left V 4 bases short and J 0 bases short, with 10 bases between. CDR3 amino acids: CASSPGTMNTEAFF. CDR3 bases: TGCGCCAGCAGCCCGGGTACCATGAACACTGAAGCTTTCTTT.

V is TRBV5-6 and J is TRBJ1-2; 9 bases map to TRBD1. This CDR3 has 14 amino acids. V lost 4 bases, J lost 2 bases, and 3 bases stayed unmatched. The germline CDR1 and CDR2 sequences are SGHDT and YYEEEE. CDR3 sequence: CASSLDRGNYGYTF. For the CDR3, the DNA is TGTGCCAGCAGCCTGGACAGGGGCAACTATGGCTACACCTTC.

This rearrangement joins TRBV11-2 to TRBJ2-7; D ambiguous. The germline V and J ends were trimmed by 0 bases and 2 bases, with 8 bases remaining between them. Germline V gene data show CDR1 as SGHAT and CDR2 as FQNNGV. The CDR3 consists of 14 residues. The CDR3 spells CASSLEGRPYEQYF. The CDR3 DNA is TGTGCCAGCAGCTTAGAGGGCAGACCCTACGAGCAGTACTTC.

This chain joins TRBV29-1 and TRBJ1-1, with a possible D match to TRBD1 (5 bases). The CDR3 is 13 amino acids. V dropped 6 bases and J dropped 1 base, with 12 bases sitting between them. Germline assignment: CDR1 SQVTM and CDR2 ANQGSEA. CDR3 amino acids: CSVRVTGNTEAFF. The CDR3 DNA reads TGCAGCGTACGGGTTACAGGGAACACTGAAGCTTTCTTT.

CDR3 region: CASSIRTGPYEQYF. The CDR3, as DNA: TGTGCCAGTAGTATCCGGACAGGACCCTACGAGCAGTACTTC. The V and J genes are TRBV19 and TRBJ2-7; TRBD1 matches at 7 bases. V was clipped by 3 bases and J by 2 bases; unmatched bases: 4. CDR3 length: 14 amino acids. Germline V lookup: CDR1 LNHDA, CDR2 SQIVND (reference sequence).

V is TRBV7-3 and J is TRBJ2-1, with a tentative D call TRBD2 (5 bases). With 5 bases removed from V and 2 bases from J, the gap between germline ends came to 13 bases. Germline V CDR1 and CDR2: SGHTA, FQGTGA. CDR3 length: 15 amino acids. The CDR3 region is CASSPGSSAYNEQFF. The CDR3 DNA sequence: TGTGCCAGCAGCCCGGGGAGTAGCGCCTACAATGAGCAGTTCTTC. The whole variable domain, filled in from reference TRBV7-3 and TRBJ2-1, reads GAGVSQTPSNKVTEKGKYVELRCDPISGHTALYWYRQSLGQGPEFLIYFQGTGAADDSGLPNDRFFAVRPEGSVSTLKIQRTERGDSAVYLCASSPGSSAYNEQFFGPGTRLTVL.

This sequence joins TRBV7-9 and TRBJ2-5; TRBD2 agrees at 11 bases. V lost 3 bases, J lost 4 bases, and 1 base stayed unmatched. From germline, CDR1 is SEHNR and CDR2 FQNEAQ (reference sequence). The CDR3 extends over 14 amino acids. In DNA form, the CDR3 reads TGTGCCAGCAGCTTTGGACTAGCGGGAGAGACCCAGTACTTC. It translates to CASSFGLAGETQYF.

The CDR3 loop is CASSSKDRRNFNEQFF. CDR3 sequence (DNA): TGCGCCAGCAGCTCCAAGGACAGGCGAAACTTTAATGAGCAGTTCTTC. The chain combines TRBV5-1 with TRBJ2-1, with 7 bases fitting TRBD1. After removal of 3 bases from V and 7 bases from J, the junction contained 13 bases not matched to a gene. CDR3 length equals 16 residues. Germline V lookup: CDR1 SGHRS, CDR2 YFSETQ.

This chain connects TRBV13 to TRBJ1-2; D gene unclear. The CDR3 has 14 residues. Germline CDR1 PRHDT, CDR2 FYEKMQ (reference sequence). The V gene lost 3 bases and the J gene lost 3 bases, with 11 bases spanning the gap. Here the CDR3 reads CASSLDTGDYGYTF. The CDR3, as DNA: TGTGCCAGCAGCTTGGATACGGGAGACTATGGCTACACCTTC. Variable domain in full (rest from reference TRBV13 and TRBJ1-2): AAGVIQSPRHLIKEKRETATLKCYPIPRHDTVYWYQQGPGQDPQFLISFYEKMQSDKGSIPDRFSAQQFSDYHSELNMSSLELGDSALYFCASSLDTGDYGYTFGSGTRLTVV.